This TCR beta chain was sequenced for a study of T cell responses to AZD1222 COVID-19 vaccine. Broader study findings: Recipients of AZD1222 seropositive at baseline numbered only six or seven.

The V gene lost 4 bases and the J gene lost 2 bases, with 15 bases spanning the gap. There are 16 residues in the CDR3. Germline CDR1 LGHDT, CDR2 YNNKEL (reference sequence). As to this clone: Its antigen is not identified.

Libraries were prepared by immunoSEQ multiplex PCR; TCRdb keeps only in-frame clonotypes and omits some of them. Of some 150,000 clones in the sample, approximately 90% are singletons; the top ten hold about 3.7%. This chain connects TRBV3-1 (or the pseudogene TRBV3-2) to TRBJ1-5; D ambiguous. The sequences come from peripheral blood, collected on day 0 of MenACWY control vaccination. This receptor was identified in an adult in good health. DNA of the CDR3: TGTGCCAGCAGCCTACACGACCAAACGGGCAATCAGCCCCAGCATTTT. The encoded protein is CASSLHDQTGNQPQHF.